The rows below give T cell receptor beta chains drawn from one sample of a study of T cell responses to AZD1222 COVID-19 vaccine. Data came from immunoSEQ multiplex PCR; TCRdb stores just in-frame clones and leaves some out. The data show roughly 110,000 clones, around 88% seen once. This sample comprised peripheral blood, obtained 28 days after the second AZD1222 dose. The receptors shown here come from an adult who received the AZD1222 COVID-19 vaccine. CDR3s include the opening cysteine and the closing phenylalanine or tryptophan. D genes are given only for firm matches.

d_gene	v_gene	j_gene	CDR3nt	CDR3aa
.	TRBV28	TRBJ1-4	TGTGCCAGCAGTGTCAGGCTTGAAAAACTGTTTTTT	CASSVRLEKLFF
TRBD1	TRBV6-5	TRBJ1-1	TGTGCCAGCAGTTACTCGGGGACAGGGTTTAATGAAGCTTTCTTT	CASSYSGTGFNEAFF
TRBD1	TRBV27	TRBJ2-7	TGTGCCAGGAGGGACAGTCGAGCAGAAGGAGCCGAGCAGTACTTC	CARRDSRAEGAEQYF
.	TRBV15	TRBJ2-1	TGTGCCACGGGGGGTTCGACTTACTACAATGAGCAGTTCTTC	CATGGSTYYNEQFF
.	TRBV18	TRBJ1-1	TGTGCCAGCTCACCATCCGAGGAGACTGAAGCTTTCTTT	CASSPSEETEAFF
.	TRBV11-2	TRBJ2-1	TGTGCCAGCAGCTCACAGGGATACGAGCAGTTCTTC	CASSSQGYEQFF
.	TRBV9	TRBJ2-3	TGTGCCAGCAGCGTTCAGGGAACCCTGGGCACAGATACGCAGTATTTT	CASSVQGTLGTDTQYF
TRBD1	TRBV7-9	TRBJ2-4	TGTGCCAGCAGCCTCAGGACAGGGTTGGGCAAAAACATTCAGTACTTC	CASSLRTGLGKNIQYF
TRBD1	TRBV7-2	TRBJ1-5	TGTGCCAGCAGCCTACGACAGGGGGGGTCTCAGCCCCAGCATTTT	CASSLRQGGSQPQHF
.	TRBV4-3	TRBJ2-7	TGCGCCAGCAGCCAAGAGCAGGACACATACTACGAGCAGTACTTC	CASSQEQDTYYEQYF
.	TRBV5-1	TRBJ2-5	TGCGCCAGCAGCGGCCCCCACAGGGACGGGTCAGAGACCCAGTACTTC	CASSGPHRDGSETQYF
.	TRBV24-1	TRBJ1-1	TGTGCCACCAGTGATTCGACAGGCTTGAACACTGAAGCTTTCTTT	CATSDSTGLNTEAFF
.	TRBV7-9	TRBJ1-1	TGTGCCAGCAGCTTAGGGGGTACGGTTTCGAACACTGAAGCTTTCTTT	CASSLGGTVSNTEAFF